The table lists the clone carrying this TCR beta chain with a count of one. This sample was taken from a study of blood T cell repertoires in COVID-19. Study information: Samples representing acute and convalescent COVID-19 were sourced from the United States, Italy and Spain.

Original data processing: Amplification with reference gene primers provided the estimates of nucleated cell counts. Method: immunoSEQ multiplex PCR; TCRdb's copy keeps in-frame clones and lacks some. That table gives V, J and clone size, and the DNA gave D and trimming. The data contain 80,000 to 100,000 clones, roughly 86% of them singletons. What was sequenced was peripheral blood. The receptor was derived from a woman older than 75 in a cohort sampled during active or convalescent COVID-19.

CDR3: CASSPGLRGEKLFF. The DNA of the CDR3 is TGTGCCAGCAGTCCGGGCCTGCGGGGTGAAAAACTGTTTTTT. The rearrangement links TRBV28 to TRBJ1-4; D not resolved. V lost 5 bases, J lost 7 bases, and 14 bases lay in between. CDR3 size: 14 residues. CDR1 and CDR2 from the germline V gene are MDHEN and SYDVKM.